One and the same sample provided the 13 T cell receptor beta chains below, sequenced in a study of T-cell reconstitution after alpha-beta-depleted transplantation in children. During its preparation, the TCRbeta library received unique molecular identifiers. TCRdb passed the PCR reads through MiXCR, listing each CDR3 protein once. Of about 980,000 distinct CDR3 sequences listed, roughly 29% are singletons. Sequencing used PBMCs, mostly from graft donor cells, obtained 360 days after TCRalphabeta/CD19-depleted stem cell transplant. The receptors were sampled from a boy younger than two who had a stem cell transplant for SCID, so the T cells may come from the graft donor.

The sample holds a few counts of this clonotype. This chain joins TRBV5-5 and TRBJ2-5, with 7 nucleotides matching TRBD1. Germline loops: CDR1 SGHKS, CDR2 YYEKEE (reference sequence). Losses at the gene ends were 5 bases for V and 1 base for J; bases not matched to a gene: 5. The CDR3 consists of 14 residues. Here the CDR3 reads CASRQGPLQETQYF. DNA for the CDR3: TGTGCCAGCAGACAGGGGCCCCTCCAAGAGACCCAGTACTTC. Using reference TRBV5-5 and TRBJ2-5 for the parts outside the CDR3, the full variable domain is DAGVTQSPTHLIKTRGQQVTLRCSPISGHKSVSWYQQVLGQGPQFIFQYYEKEERGRGNFPDRFSARQFPNYSSELNVNALLLGDSALYLCASRQGPLQETQYFGPGTRLLVL.

The sample holds a few counts of this clonotype. This rearrangement joins TRBV7-7 to TRBJ2-5; TRBD1 matches at 9 bases. Germline values: CDR1 SSHAT, CDR2 FNYEAQ (reference sequence). The CDR3 covers 15 residues. Trimming took 2 bases from V and 7 from J; bases not matched to a gene: 8. The CDR3 coding sequence is TGTGCCAGCAGCTTAACAGGGGGCGCGAGGGTGACCCAGTACTTC. It encodes CASSLTGGARVTQYF.

This chain uses TRBV5-1 with TRBJ2-2; D is possibly TRBD1 or TRBD2 (6 bases each). Germline CDR1 is SGHRS and CDR2 is YFSETQ. Trimming took 3 bases from V and 4 from J, leaving 13 bases between them. This CDR3 is built from 15 residues. CDR3 sequence reads: CASSWGAATTGELFF. As DNA, the CDR3 is TGCGCCAGCAGCTGGGGGGCAGCGACCACCGGGGAGCTGTTTTTT.

The chain combines TRBV6-1 with TRBJ2-3, with TRBD1 matching over 7 bases. The trim removed 7 bases at V and 7 bases at J, leaving 11 bases unmatched. This CDR3 contains 14 residues. In germline, CDR1 is MNHNS, CDR2 SASEGT. The CDR3 is CASIGGGPRNTQYF. The CDR3 DNA reads as TGTGCCAGCATAGGGGGCGGCCCCCGAAATACGCAGTATTTT.

A few counts support this clonotype. The chain is built from TRBV7-9 and TRBJ2-1; 8 bases are shared with TRBD2. The germline CDR1 and CDR2 sequences are SEHNR and FQNEAQ (reference sequence). The CDR3 loop spans 17 amino acids. V gave up 1 base and J gave up 9 bases; unmatched junction bases: 14. In DNA form, the CDR3 reads TGTGCCAGCAGCTTAGTCTTACTAGCGGAAAATCTCCCTGAGCAGTTCTTC. This encodes CASSLVLLAENLPEQFF.

V and J are TRBV11-2 and TRBJ2-7; no clear D gene. The CDR3 loop spans 15 amino acids. CDR1 is SGHAT and CDR2 is FQNNGV in the germline V gene. The V gene lost 5 bases and the J gene lost 2 bases, with 16 bases spanning the gap. The CDR3 here is CASSPIQGNTYEQYF. The CDR3 DNA sequence: TGTGCCAGCAGCCCCATTCAAGGGAACACCTACGAGCAGTACTTC.

The chain uses TRBV20-1 and TRBJ2-7; D may be TRBD2 (6 bases). Germline assignment: CDR1 DFQATT and CDR2 SNEGSKA (reference sequence). The CDR3 length is 12 residues. V was clipped by 3 bases and J by 11 bases, with 17 bases between them. In DNA, the CDR3 is TGCAGTGCTAGTGGCAATGGCAGGAGGGAGTACTTC. Translating it yields CSASGNGRREYF.

This clonotype showed up just a few times. The chain combines TRBV4-3 with TRBJ2-7; possibly TRBD2 for D (6 bases). V was trimmed by 6 bases and J by 7 bases, leaving 19 bases between them. The CDR3 runs 14 residues. In germline, CDR1 is LGHNA, CDR2 YSLEER. Here the CDR3 reads CASRRSPIGGEQYF. In nucleotides, the CDR3 is TGCGCCAGCAGGAGAAGCCCCATCGGAGGGGAGCAGTACTTC.

The rearrangement links TRBV20-1 to TRBJ2-3, with TRBD2 identical over 9 bases. V shed 0 bases, J shed 8 bases, and the junction held 12 bases outside the gene matches. The CDR3 spans 16 residues. The V gene's germline CDR1 is DFQATT and CDR2 SNEGSKA (reference sequence). CDR3 nucleotide sequence: TGCAGTGCTAGAGATTGGCTAGCGGGGAATTCGGGTACGCAGTATTTT. Amino acids: CSARDWLAGNSGTQYF.

The chain carries TRBV28 and TRBJ1-2; D uncertain. Germline CDR1 and CDR2: MDHEN and SYDVKM. Trimming took 6 bases from V and 1 from J, leaving 15 bases between them. The CDR3 runs to 15 residues. CDR3 DNA sequence: TGTGCCAGCAGCACACTGGGTCACTATAACTATGGCTACACCTTC. It codes for CASSTLGHYNYGYTF.

Only a few counts were recorded for this clonotype. The V and J genes are TRBV11-1 and TRBJ2-7; 7 bases fit TRBD2. V lost 3 bases, J lost 7 bases, and 12 bases stayed unmatched. This CDR3 comprises 15 residues. The V gene's germline CDR1 is SGHAT and CDR2 FQDESV (reference sequence). The CDR3: CASSFGRGAAGEQYF. As DNA, the CDR3 is TGTGCCAGCAGCTTTGGGAGGGGAGCGGCGGGGGAGCAGTACTTC.

The chain carries TRBV20-1 and TRBJ2-1, with 10 bases fitting TRBD1. J was trimmed by 3 bases and V by 5 bases; bases with no gene match: 10. CDR1 and CDR2 from the germline V gene are DFQATT and SNEGSKA (reference sequence). The CDR3 consists of 16 residues. CDR3 loop: CSAGRRDRGFYNEQFF. The CDR3 DNA reads TGCAGTGCTGGCCGCCGGGACAGGGGTTTCTACAATGAGCAGTTCTTC.

This rearrangement joins TRBV29-1 to TRBJ1-1; 8 nucleotides match TRBD1. The CDR3 totals 14 residues. The germline gives CDR1 SQVTM, CDR2 ANQGSEA. V lost 5 bases to trimming and J lost 4 bases; unmatched junction nucleotides: 9. The CDR3 reads CSVSVQGASTEAFF. The CDR3 region has the DNA TGCAGCGTTTCCGTCCAGGGGGCGAGCACTGAAGCTTTCTTT.